The present TCR beta chain was sequenced within a study of tumour-infiltrating T cells in Burkitt lymphoma. Across the study: Survival, overall and progression-free, tracked with productive clonality.

The repertoire was sequenced with immunoSEQ multiplex PCR; TCRdb's copy has only in-frame clones and lacks some. The sample lists 13,000 to 15,000 clones; 25% to 35% were seen once. V lost 1 base to trimming and J lost 0 bases, with 10 bases between them. Germline-derived CDR1 and CDR2 are MGHDK and SYGVNS. The CDR3 consists of 15 residues. This receptor was taken from a human donor with diffuse large B-cell lymphoma. The chain uses TRBV25-1 and TRBJ2-7; either TRBD1 or TRBD2 may supply D (5 bases each). The sequenced material came from tumor tissue. CDR3 region: CASSELEGFSYEQYF. The CDR3 DNA reads as TGTGCCAGCAGTGAATTAGAGGGGTTCTCCTACGAGCAGTACTTC.